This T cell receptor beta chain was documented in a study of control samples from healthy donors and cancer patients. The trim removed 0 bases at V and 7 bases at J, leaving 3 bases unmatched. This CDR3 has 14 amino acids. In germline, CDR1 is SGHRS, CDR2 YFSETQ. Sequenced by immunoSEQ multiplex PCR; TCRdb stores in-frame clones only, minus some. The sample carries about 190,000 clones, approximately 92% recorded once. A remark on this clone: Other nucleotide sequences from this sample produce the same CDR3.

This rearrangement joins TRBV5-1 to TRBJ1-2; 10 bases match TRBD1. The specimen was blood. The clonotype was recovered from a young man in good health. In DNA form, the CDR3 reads TGCGCCAGCAGCTTGGGACAGGGGGCGGGTGGCTACACCTTC. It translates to CASSLGQGAGGYTF.